Below, 23 T cell receptor beta chains from the same sample are listed, as sequenced in a study of blood T cell repertoires in COVID-19. Repertoires were generated with immunoSEQ multiplex PCR, while TCRdb's copy carries only in-frame clones and drops some. Among 200,000 to 250,000 clones listed, roughly 87% were seen once. The sample comprised PBMCs or T cells enriched from blood (not recorded which). The receptors originated from a man aged 25 to 45 who had recovered from COVID-19.

The rearrangement joins TRBV4-1 to TRBJ2-7; 14 bases align to TRBD2. CDR3 length: 16 amino acids. Trimming cost V 4 bases and J 6 bases; bases outside gene matches: 8. Germline assignment: CDR1 MGHRA and CDR2 YSYEKL. The CDR3 DNA sequence: TGCGCCAGCAGCCTCACGAAGGGACTAGCGGGAGCCGAGCAGTACTTC. This encodes CASSLTKGLAGAEQYF.

This rearrangement joins TRBV6-5 to TRBJ2-5; D may be TRBD1 (6 bases). The CDR3 covers 14 residues. Deletions cut 5 bases from V and 5 bases from J, with 15 bases between. Germline V gene lookup returns CDR1 MNHEY and CDR2 SVGAGI. The CDR3 protein is CASSPGVRMETQYF. In DNA, the CDR3 is TGTGCCAGCAGTCCAGGGGTTAGGATGGAGACCCAGTACTTC.

J is TRBJ2-3 and V is TRBV19, with 8 positions matching TRBD1. J gave up 4 bases and V 1 base, and 4 bases lay outside the gene matches. In germline, CDR1 is LNHDA, CDR2 SQIVND (reference sequence). The CDR3 loop spans 15 amino acids. Here the CDR3 reads CASSIAGQGADTQYF. CDR3 sequence (DNA): TGTGCCAGTAGTATAGCCGGACAGGGAGCAGATACGCAGTATTTT.

V usage is TRBV2 and J usage is TRBJ1-3; D call uncertain. Germline-derived CDR1 and CDR2 are SNHLY and FYNNEI. Trimming took 7 bases from V and 4 from J, leaving 14 bases between them. This CDR3 is built from 14 residues. In DNA, the CDR3 is TGTGCCAGCACATCTGAACTATTCGGAAACACCATATATTTT. Residues: CASTSELFGNTIYF.

V is TRBV30 and J is TRBJ2-7, with D maybe TRBD1 (6 bases). The CDR3 contains 13 residues. Trimming removed 3 bases at V and 5 bases at J, with 14 bases between. CDR1 GTSNPN and CDR2 SVGIG come from the germline V gene (reference sequence). Here the CDR3 reads CAWSRGPIHEQYF. The CDR3 DNA follows: TGTGCCTGGAGCAGGGGCCCTATCCACGAGCAGTACTTC.

This chain's CDR3 is CASSQVTRSSYNEQFF. The CDR3 nucleotides are TGTGCCAGCAGCCAGGTCACCAGAAGCTCCTACAATGAGCAGTTCTTC. The rearrangement links TRBV4-2 to TRBJ2-1; no reliable D call. Trimming cost V 3 bases and J 0 bases, with 12 bases left between them. Germline CDR1 reads LGHNA; CDR2 reads YNFKEQ. The CDR3 covers 16 residues.

This rearrangement joins TRBV11-3 to TRBJ2-2, with TRBD1 matching over 7 bases. V gave up 6 bases and J gave up 1 base; unmatched junction bases: 2. CDR1 is SGHNT and CDR2 is YENEEA in the germline V gene. CDR3 size: 14 residues. The CDR3 DNA follows: TGTGCCAGCAGAGACAGGGAGAACACCGGGGAGCTGTTTTTT. This sequence encodes CASRDRENTGELFF. The complete variable domain, with remaining parts taken from reference TRBV11-3 and TRBJ2-2, reads EAGVVQSPRYKIIEKKQPVAFWCNPISGHNTLYWYLQNLGQGPELLIRYENEEAVDDSQLPKDRFSAERLKGVDSTLKIQPAELGDSAVYLCASRDRENTGELFFGEGSRLTVL.

This clone turned up a few times. This sequence joins TRBV30 and TRBJ2-1; no clear D gene. With 7 bases removed from V and 6 bases from J, the gap between germline ends came to 13 bases. CDR1 is GTSNPN, CDR2 SVGIG, per germline (reference sequence). The CDR3 contains 12 residues. CDR3 DNA: TGTGCCTCCAGTCTCTCTCGCAATGAGCAGTTCTTC. Translation: CASSLSRNEQFF.

V and J are TRBV5-1 and TRBJ2-7, with D unclear. The CDR3 runs to 13 residues. Trimming cost V 2 bases and J 3 bases, with 9 bases left between them. From germline, CDR1 is SGHRS and CDR2 YFSETQ. DNA for the CDR3: TGCGCCAGCAGCTTTTCCCACAACTACGAGCAGTACTTC. Translation gives CASSFSHNYEQYF.

The chain carries TRBV11-2 and TRBJ2-7; TRBD1 might be the D (5 bases). Germline loops: CDR1 SGHAT, CDR2 FQNNGV. V gave up 0 bases and J gave up 4 bases, with 10 bases separating them. The CDR3 contains 14 residues. CDR3 in DNA: TGTGCCAGCAGCTTAGATAGCAGGGCTTACGAGCAGTACTTC. It yields the protein CASSLDSRAYEQYF.

J is TRBJ1-2 and V is TRBV7-8; 7 bases agree with TRBD1. With 0 bases clipped from V and 8 bases from J, the junction kept 3 bases outside the gene matches. The V gene's germline CDR1 is SGHVS and CDR2 FQNEAQ. This CDR3 is 13 amino acids long. The CDR3 bases are TGTGCCAGCAGCTTAGCGACAGGGTTCGGCTACACCTTC. Amino acid sequence: CASSLATGFGYTF.

This clone has only one observation. In DNA form, the CDR3 reads TGTGCCAGCAGCCCTGGGGACAGGGTGGGCGAGCAGTACTTC. Translating it yields CASSPGDRVGEQYF. The chain combines TRBV28 with TRBJ2-7, with 9 bases lining up with TRBD1. With 6 bases clipped from V and 6 bases from J, the junction kept 9 bases outside the gene matches. CDR1 is MDHEN and CDR2 is SYDVKM in the germline V gene. The CDR3 runs 14 residues.

The chain carries TRBV11-2 and TRBJ2-2; D not resolved. Germline loops: CDR1 SGHAT, CDR2 FQNNGV. The ends were cut back, 4 bases at V and 7 bases at J, with 10 bases in the middle. There are 13 residues in the CDR3. The CDR3 region is CASSSPLSGELFF. The CDR3 DNA reads as TGTGCCAGCAGCTCCCCCCTGAGCGGGGAGCTGTTTTTT.

This clone was detected once. The chain carries TRBV7-9 and TRBJ1-2; 10 bases align to TRBD1. V lost 3 bases, J lost 6 bases, and 16 bases stayed unmatched. The CDR3 covers 18 residues. In germline, CDR1 is SEHNR, CDR2 FQNEAQ (reference sequence). CDR3 loop: CASSFHTSGTGVFHGYTF. The CDR3 bases are TGTGCCAGCAGCTTTCACACTTCCGGGACAGGGGTATTTCATGGCTACACCTTC.

The chain couples TRBV12-3 or TRBV12-4 to TRBJ2-1, with 8 bases identical to TRBD1. This CDR3 has 13 amino acids. J was trimmed by 8 bases and V by 6 bases; bases with no gene match: 6. For the CDR3, the DNA is TGTGCCAGCAGGTGGGGACAGGACCATGAGCAGTTCTTC. This translates into CASRWGQDHEQFF.

This sequence joins TRBV15 and TRBJ2-4; the D gene is possibly TRBD1 (6 bases). V gave up 0 bases and J gave up 6 bases, with 12 bases separating them. Germline V gene sequence: CDR1 LNHNV, CDR2 YYDKDF (reference sequence). The CDR3 consists of 15 residues. CDR3: CATSRDRARGNIQYF. CDR3 bases: TGTGCCACCAGCAGAGATCGGGCCAGGGGAAACATTCAGTACTTC.

The CDR3: CASGRESFYNEQFF. The DNA of the CDR3 is TGTGCCAGCGGCCGGGAGAGCTTCTACAATGAGCAGTTCTTC. The chain has TRBV27 and TRBJ2-1, with a possible D match to TRBD2 (6 bases). Germline V gene data show CDR1 as MNHEY and CDR2 as SMNVEV (reference sequence). This CDR3 is 14 amino acids long. Trimming stripped 8 bases from V and 3 bases from J, with 14 bases between.

This chain links TRBV19 with TRBJ2-7; 7 positions match TRBD1. V shed 0 bases and J 7 bases; nucleotides not matched to a gene: 9. This CDR3 has 15 amino acids. Germline V lookup: CDR1 LNHDA, CDR2 SQIVND (reference sequence). CDR3 protein: CASSIEATGSLEQYF. CDR3 DNA sequence: TGTGCCAGTAGTATAGAGGCGACAGGGAGTCTGGAGCAGTACTTC.

The genes are TRBV27 and TRBJ1-5, with 7 bases fitting TRBD1. V was clipped by 7 bases and J by 9 bases; unmatched bases: 6. The CDR3 consists of 12 residues. CDR1 is MNHEY, CDR2 SMNVEV, per germline (reference sequence). The CDR3 region has the DNA TGTGCCAGCAAGGAGGGGGCAAGGCCCCAGCATTTT. It is translated as CASKEGARPQHF.

The rearrangement links TRBV24-1 to TRBJ1-1; D possibly corresponds to TRBD1 (5 bases). Trimming took off 10 bases at V and 11 bases at J, with 19 bases between the two ends. The germline gives CDR1 KGHDR, CDR2 SFDVKD. CDR3 length: 12 residues. CDR3 sequence reads: CATSDRLGAAFF. CDR3 DNA: TGTGCCACAAGCGACCGGTTAGGGGCCGCTTTCTTT.

The chain couples TRBV6-1 to TRBJ1-2, with TRBD1 as a possible D gene (5 bases). The germline V and J ends were trimmed by 2 bases and 5 bases, with 12 bases remaining between them. The CDR3 is 14 residues long. CDR1 and CDR2 from the germline V gene are MNHNS and SASEGT. The CDR3 nucleotides are TGTGCCAGCAGTGAACCTCAGGGTTGGTATGGCTACACCTTC. This encodes CASSEPQGWYGYTF.

This chain connects TRBV30 to TRBJ1-2, with 10 positions matching TRBD1. J was trimmed by 5 bases and V by 5 bases; bases with no gene match: 5. CDR1 is GTSNPN, CDR2 SVGIG, per germline (reference sequence). This CDR3 is 13 amino acids long. The CDR3 nucleotides are TGTGCCTGGGACCGGGACAGGGGTTATGGCTACACCTTC. As protein: CAWDRDRGYGYTF. The whole variable domain, filled in from reference TRBV30 and TRBJ1-2, reads SQTIHQWPATLVQPVGSPLSLECTVEGTSNPNLYWYRQAAGRGLQLLFYSVGIGQISSEVPQNLSASRPQDRQFILSSKKLLLSDSGFYLCAWDRDRGYGYTFGSGTRLTVV.

Regarding this clone: The junction does not match germline at one end; this may be a read error. The CDR3 DNA sequence: TGTGCTAGCAGCTTGACCGGACAGCTCCAAGAGACCCAGTACTTC. This gives the protein CASSLTGQLQETQYF. The chain carries TRBV7-7 and TRBJ2-5, with TRBD1 as a possible D gene (6 bases). From germline, CDR1 is SSHAT and CDR2 FNYEAQ (reference sequence). This CDR3 has 15 amino acids.